Listed here is a single TCR beta chain. These data are taken from a study of blood T cell repertoires in COVID-19. The overall study: Both acute and convalescent COVID-19 samples were obtained from the United States, Italy and Spain. The cDNA or gDNA used as material had been derived from T cells, B-cell-depleted T cells, or PBMCs.

Assay: immunoSEQ multiplex PCR; the TCRdb copy retains only in-frame clones and omits some. The table lists approximately 190,000 clones, under 90% of them singletons. This TCR was recovered from a man aged 25-40 years with active or convalescent COVID-19. The sample comprised peripheral blood.

The CDR3 region is CASSWTGDQPQHF. The CDR3 coding sequence is TGTGCCAGCAGTTGGACAGGGGACCAGCCCCAGCATTTT. The V and J genes are TRBV7-9 and TRBJ1-5, with 9 bases lining up with TRBD1. CDR1 and CDR2 from the germline V gene are SEHNR and FQNEAQ (reference sequence). The CDR3 length is 13 residues. V shed 6 bases and J 7 bases; nucleotides not matched to a gene: 4.